The clone carrying this T cell receptor beta chain was detected many times. No antigen is known for it. This entry belongs to a study of T cell repertoires in cytomegalovirus infection. Across the study: Shared public TCR beta signatures pointed to both CMV infection and a matching HLA type.

V dropped 4 bases and J dropped 2; count of bases not matched to a gene: 11. This CDR3 spans 15 amino acids. From germline, CDR1 is SQVTM and CDR2 ANQGSEA. Study-level findings and limits: The cumulative frequency of public TCR beta families distinguished individuals who carried CMV together with the relevant HLA. In two of eight donors, the top clonotype was HLA-C-restricted CMV-specific.

TCRdb re-called the reads through MiXCR, storing one row per CDR3 protein. The sample has 100,000 to 150,000 distinct CDR3 sequences, roughly 8.2% seen once. The material sequenced was PBMCs. V is TRBV29-1 and J is TRBJ2-7, with 7 bases that match TRBD1. This TCR was sampled from a human donor in good health (CMV status not recorded). Some clones in this sample may be carry-over from other donors' samples. The CDR3 here is CSVGDRERRTYEQYF. CDR3 sequence (DNA): TGCAGCGTTGGCGACAGGGAGCGTAGAACCTACGAGCAGTACTTC.